These 2 T cell receptor beta chains originate from one sample sequenced in a study of early T cells in non-severe SARS-CoV-2 infection. MiXCR, run by TCRdb on the 5' RACE reads, gives a single entry per CDR3 protein. The table includes about 110,000 distinct CDR3 sequences, over 8.5% detected once. Source material: whole blood. Receptors originate from an adult who was a healthcare worker with PCR-confirmed SARS-CoV-2 infection or an uninfected control (not recorded which).

This clonotype was observed a few times. The rearrangement links TRBV7-2 to TRBJ2-1; TRBD2 is a possible D gene (6 bases). CDR3 length: 14 residues. The germline gives CDR1 SGHTA, CDR2 FQGNSA. Deletions cut 7 bases from V and 8 bases from J, with 18 bases between. This CDR3 is CASTARSGWDEQFF. The CDR3 nucleotides are TGTGCCAGCACCGCCCGCAGCGGGTGGGATGAGCAGTTCTTC. Filled out from reference TRBV7-2 and TRBJ2-1, the complete variable domain reads GAGVSQSPSNKVTEKGKDVELRCDPISGHTALYWYRQSLGQGLEFLIYFQGNSAPDKSGLPSDRFSAERTGGSVSTLTIQRTQQEDSAVYLCASTARSGWDEQFFGPGTRLTVL.

The chain recombines TRBV3-1 with TRBJ1-6, with no clear D. CDR1 and CDR2 from the germline V gene are LGHDT and YNNKEL (reference sequence). Trimming removed 1 base at V and 7 bases at J, with 8 bases between. This CDR3 region has 14 residues. Here the CDR3 DNA reads TGTGCCAGCAGCCAAGGACCAAGGAATTCACCCCTCCACTTT. This sequence encodes CASSQGPRNSPLHF.